This T cell receptor (beta chain) was recorded in a study of T cell responses to AZD1222 COVID-19 vaccine. Study results and caveats: Recipients of AZD1222 seropositive at baseline numbered only five or six.

Some clones are missing from TCRdb's copy, which holds only in-frame ones; the method was immunoSEQ multiplex PCR. The sample records around 180,000 clones, approximately 90% being singletons. The germline gives CDR1 SGDLS, CDR2 YYNGEE. This CDR3 is built from 16 residues. Trimming removed 0 bases at V and 2 bases at J, with 13 bases between. Turning to this clone: Its antigen remains unidentified.

This TCR derives from an adult in good health. The specimen was peripheral blood, collected on day 0 of AZD1222 vaccination. The V gene is TRBV9, the J gene TRBJ2-3; D may match TRBD1 or TRBD2 (5 bases each). CDR3 nucleotides: TGTGCCAGCAGCGTAGCGGGGCCCACCCACACAGATACGCAGTATTTT. Its translation: CASSVAGPTHTDTQYF.